This paragraph reports one T cell receptor beta chain. In the original workflow: Scientists estimated how many nucleated cells there were by amplifying reference gene primers. Some clones are missing from TCRdb's copy, which holds only in-frame ones; the method was immunoSEQ multiplex PCR. V and J calls and clone size come straight from that table; D and trimming were deduced from the DNA. This table has over 200,000 clones, 86% appearing once. Germline lookup yields CDR1 SNHLY and CDR2 FYNNEI. This CDR3 has 13 amino acids. Trimming shortened V by 7 bases and J by 15 bases, and 22 bases separated the two germline ends. The data belong to a study of blood T cell repertoires in COVID-19. For the study at large: The United States, Italy and Spain supplied acute and convalescent COVID-19 samples. The analysed material was cDNA or gDNA that came from T cells, B-cell-depleted T cells, or PBMCs.

The TCR originated in a man aged 40-49 years who had recovered from COVID-19. The sequenced material came from peripheral blood. This chain links TRBV2 with TRBJ2-1, with D perhaps TRBD2 (6 bases). The CDR3 sequence: CASTGPPGAPMFF. The CDR3 bases are TGTGCCAGCACGGGGCCCCCGGGAGCCCCGATGTTCTTC.